One and the same sample provided the 18 T cell receptor beta chains below, sequenced in a study of T-cell memory formation after mild COVID-19. In TCRdb, the 5' RACE reads were re-called with MiXCR into one record per CDR3 protein. The table has a few hundred thousand distinct CDR3 sequences, 15% to 20% seen once; the top ten hold around 21%. The sequenced material came from PBMCs or a T cell subset sorted from them (not recorded which). The receptors derive from a man between 18 and 35 years old who had mild COVID-19 (a few samples of this study predate the infection). Cell type and time point are not known.

J is TRBJ2-5 and V is TRBV25-1; 8 bases are a match to TRBD2. V lost 3 bases and J lost 4; bases outside the gene matches: 7. This CDR3 is built from 15 residues. Germline CDR1 and CDR2: MGHDK and SYGVNS. CDR3 amino acids: CASSEPRGGRETQYF. The CDR3 DNA reads as TGTGCCAGCAGTGAGCCCCGGGGGGGGCGAGAGACCCAGTACTTC. Full variable domain (outside the CDR3, taken from reference TRBV25-1 and TRBJ2-5): EADIYQTPRYLVIGTGKKITLECSQTMGHDKMYWYQQDPGMELHLIHYSYGVNSTEKGDLSSESTVSRIRTEHFPLTLESARPSHTSQYLCASSEPRGGRETQYFGPGTRLLVL.

The chain couples TRBV12-3 or TRBV12-4 to TRBJ1-1, with 11 bases that match TRBD1. The CDR3 contains 16 residues. V shed 6 bases and J 0 bases; nucleotides not matched to a gene: 6. For the CDR3, the DNA is TGTGCCAGCAGCCCGGGGACAGGGGGGTTGAACACTGAAGCTTTCTTT. This translates into CASSPGTGGLNTEAFF.

This clonotype was seen many times. V usage is TRBV7-2 and J usage is TRBJ2-5; no clear D gene. The V end lost 1 base, the J end lost 5 bases, and 8 bases lay between the germline ends. The CDR3 loop spans 13 amino acids. Germline CDR1 is SGHTA and CDR2 is FQGNSA. CDR3 in DNA: TGTGCCAGCAGCTTAGTGGGCGTCGAGACCCAGTACTTC. Amino acid sequence: CASSLVGVETQYF.

The chain uses TRBV11-3 and TRBJ2-2, with 7 nucleotides matching TRBD1. J was trimmed by 5 bases and V by 3 bases; bases with no gene match: 6. The V gene's germline CDR1 is SGHNT and CDR2 YENEEA. CDR3 length equals 15 residues. The CDR3 DNA is TGTGCCAGCAGCTTTAGACAGGGTGATACCGGGGAGCTGTTTTTT. Protein product: CASSFRQGDTGELFF.

The chain carries TRBV11-2 and TRBJ1-6, with D possibly matching TRBD1 (5 bases). CDR1 and CDR2 from the germline V gene are SGHAT and FQNNGV. There are 18 residues in the CDR3. V was pared by 6 bases and J by 0 bases, with 18 bases between. CDR3 coding DNA: TGTGCCAGCAGTTCGTGGCGGGACTTCGACTCCTATAATTCACCCCTCCACTTT. Protein product: CASSSWRDFDSYNSPLHF.

This clonotype occurred a few times. The V gene is TRBV18, the J gene TRBJ2-3; D is uncertain. CDR1 KGHSH and CDR2 LQKENI come from the germline V gene. The CDR3 extends over 17 amino acids. With 2 bases removed from V and 4 bases from J, the gap between germline ends came to 19 bases. The CDR3 loop reads CASSPTLGSQRADTQYF. The CDR3 DNA reads TGTGCCAGCTCACCAACCCTTGGCAGCCAAAGGGCAGATACGCAGTATTTT.

This chain links TRBV7-6 with TRBJ1-1; D not resolved. V was shortened by 1 base and J by 6 bases, with 18 bases between the two germline ends. This CDR3 has 16 amino acids. Germline-derived CDR1 and CDR2 are SGHVS and FNYEAQ. The chain's CDR3 is CASSLDGRPPFSEAFF. The DNA for the CDR3 is TGTGCCAGCAGCTTAGACGGCAGACCACCGTTTTCTGAAGCTTTCTTT. Full variable domain (outside the CDR3, taken from reference TRBV7-6 and TRBJ1-1): GAGVSQSPRYKVTKRGQDVALRCDPISGHVSLYWYRQALGQGPEFLTYFNYEAQQDKSGLPNDRFSAERPEGSISTLTIQRTEQRDSAMYRCASSLDGRPPFSEAFFGQGTRLTVV.

The chain uses TRBV11-2 and TRBJ2-5; 8 bases line up with TRBD2. V gave up 5 bases and J gave up 2 bases; unmatched junction bases: 7. CDR3 size: 15 residues. CDR1 and CDR2 (germline): SGHAT, FQNNGV. CDR3 bases: TGTGCCAGCAGCCCCACTCCGGGGGGGCAAGAGACCCAGTACTTC. Translation: CASSPTPGGQETQYF.

The sample holds a few counts of this clonotype. The rearrangement links TRBV6-5 to TRBJ2-3; D may be TRBD2 (6 bases). Deletions cut 0 bases from V and 0 bases from J, with 13 bases between. From germline, CDR1 is MNHEY and CDR2 SVGAGI. This CDR3 is built from 17 residues. This CDR3 reads CASSYSDGAGSTDTQYF. The DNA for the CDR3 is TGTGCCAGCAGTTACTCTGACGGCGCGGGGAGCACAGATACGCAGTATTTT.

This clonotype was picked up a small number of times. This sequence joins TRBV5-4 and TRBJ1-6, with D uncertain. Trimming shortened V by 2 bases and J by 9 bases, and 6 bases separated the two germline ends. Germline V gene lookup returns CDR1 SGHNT and CDR2 YYREEE (reference sequence). The CDR3 extends over 12 amino acids. DNA for the CDR3: TGTGCCAGCAGCTTTGGGAGTTCACCCCTCCACTTT. Amino acids: CASSFGSSPLHF.

The chain employs TRBV27 and TRBJ2-5; the match to TRBD2 covers 14 bases. Germline-derived CDR1 and CDR2 are MNHEY and SMNVEV (reference sequence). V lost 4 bases to trimming and J lost 2 bases; unmatched junction nucleotides: 9. The CDR3 has 18 residues. CDR3 loop: CASSYIGGLAGVQETQYF. The CDR3 DNA reads as TGTGCCAGCAGTTACATAGGGGGACTAGCGGGGGTACAAGAGACCCAGTACTTC.

This chain links TRBV7-2 with TRBJ1-5; the match to TRBD1 covers 7 bases. This CDR3 region has 14 residues. Germline assignment: CDR1 SGHTA and CDR2 FQGNSA. V lost 6 bases, J lost 7 bases, and 9 bases stayed unmatched. CDR3 DNA sequence: TGTGCCAGCAGAAGCCGACAGGGAGGACAGCCCCAGCATTTT. Amino acid sequence: CASRSRQGGQPQHF.

The chain joins TRBV7-6 to TRBJ2-1; no definite D call. V lost 0 bases, J lost 6 bases, and 6 bases lay in between. This CDR3 is built from 13 residues. Germline V gene lookup returns CDR1 SGHVS and CDR2 FNYEAQ. The CDR3 loop reads CASSLAQFNEQFF. The CDR3 nucleotides are TGTGCCAGCAGCTTAGCCCAGTTCAATGAGCAGTTCTTC.

This clonotype has just a few counts. The genes are TRBV7-3 and TRBJ2-1, with 9 bases aligning to TRBD2. Trimming removed 6 bases from V and 4 bases from J; junction bases left unmatched: 7. This CDR3 contains 15 residues. Germline assignment: CDR1 SGHTA and CDR2 FQGTGA. In DNA, the CDR3 is TGTGCCAGCAGTTTCTTAGCGGGGGCATACAATGAGCAGTTCTTC. This codes for CASSFLAGAYNEQFF.

This chain joins TRBV6-2 or TRBV6-3 and TRBJ2-3; perhaps TRBD1 as D (5 bases). This CDR3 is built from 17 residues. The V end was cut by 6 bases, the J end by 7 bases, with 26 bases between. CDR1 is MNHEY, CDR2 SVGEGT, per germline. CDR3 loop: CASSPRRLDPGFNTQYF. CDR3 nucleotide sequence: TGTGCCAGCAGCCCCCGGCGGTTGGACCCAGGGTTCAATACGCAGTATTTT.

This sequence joins TRBV5-1 and TRBJ1-2, with a weak D call TRBD1 (6 bases). The V and J ends lost 4 bases and 3 bases respectively, with 10 bases between them. Looked up from germline, CDR1 is SGHRS and CDR2 is YFSETQ. The CDR3 extends over 13 amino acids. The CDR3 region is CASSTHRDYGYTF. The CDR3 DNA reads TGCGCCAGCAGCACCCACAGGGACTATGGCTACACCTTC.

This clonotype was picked up a small number of times. This chain connects TRBV7-3 to TRBJ2-6, with TRBD1 identical over 8 bases. The CDR3 is 15 amino acids. Germline CDR1 reads SGHTA; CDR2 reads FQGTGA. Unmatched junction bases numbered 3, after V lost 5 bases and J lost 3 bases. For the CDR3, the DNA is TGTGCCAGCAGCGGACAGGGCTTTGGGGCCAACGTCCTGACTTTC. Translation: CASSGQGFGANVLTF.

This clonotype was detected ten times or more. V is TRBV7-2 and J is TRBJ2-5; D is ambiguous. The CDR3 covers 14 residues. Germline lookup yields CDR1 SGHTA and CDR2 FQGNSA. Trimming shortened V by 0 bases and J by 4 bases, and 9 bases separated the two germline ends. CDR3 DNA sequence: TGTGCCAGCAGCTTAGCGCTGGCGTCAGAGACCCAGTACTTC. This encodes CASSLALASETQYF.